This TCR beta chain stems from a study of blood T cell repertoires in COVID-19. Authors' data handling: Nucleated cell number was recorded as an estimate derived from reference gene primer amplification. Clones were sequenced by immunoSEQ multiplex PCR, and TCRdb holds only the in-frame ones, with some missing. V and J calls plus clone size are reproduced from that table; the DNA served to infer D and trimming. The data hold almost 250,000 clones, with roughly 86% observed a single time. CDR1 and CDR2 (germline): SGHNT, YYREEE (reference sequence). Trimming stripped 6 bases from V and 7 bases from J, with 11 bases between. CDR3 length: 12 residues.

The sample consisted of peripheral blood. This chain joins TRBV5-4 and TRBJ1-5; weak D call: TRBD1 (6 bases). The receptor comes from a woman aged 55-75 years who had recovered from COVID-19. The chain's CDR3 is CASNRAGQPQHF. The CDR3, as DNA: TGTGCCAGCAACAGGGCAGGACAGCCCCAGCATTTT.